Following are 30 T cell receptor beta chains from one sample sequenced in a study of CD8+CD57+ T cells in acquired aplastic anemia. Genomic DNA, serving as template, underwent TCR beta VDJ and CDR3 profiling. TCRdb re-derived calls from the reads in MiXCR, one entry per CDR3 protein. Of some 150,000 distinct CDR3 sequences in the sample, around half were seen once. Sequencing was done on patients that had shown CD8+CD57+ cell expansion by flow cytometry. Sequencing used sorted CD4+, CD8+, or CD8+CD57+ T cells (not recorded which) from PBMCs. The receptors were gathered from a human donor with aplastic anemia.

J is TRBJ1-3 and V is TRBV25-1; a weak D match, TRBD1 (5 bases). CDR3 size: 15 residues. Trimming took 6 bases from V and 9 from J, leaving 21 bases between them. Germline CDR1 is MGHDK and CDR2 is SYGVNS. CDR3 DNA: TGTGCCAGCAGCCCGCTCGGGCAGGGCCCTATCACCATATATTTT. Translated: CASSPLGQGPITIYF.

The chain joins TRBV11-2 to TRBJ2-5; 7 bases match TRBD2. The V segment lost 3 bases and the J segment 6 bases; nucleotides outside the gene matches: 4. CDR1 SGHAT and CDR2 FQNNGV come from the germline V gene. The CDR3 extends over 13 amino acids. The CDR3 nucleotides are TGTGCCAGCAGCTTCAGCGGGATGAAGACCCAGTACTTC. Translated, it gives CASSFSGMKTQYF.

The chain has TRBV9 and TRBJ2-1; D uncertain. CDR1 SGDLS and CDR2 YYNGEE come from the germline V gene. Between the trimmed V and J ends, which lost 5 bases and 1 base, there was a span of 16 bases. This CDR3 is 16 amino acids long. The CDR3, as DNA: TGTGCCAGCAGTGAAGGGCCTCTGGGGTCCTACAATGAGCAGTTCTTC. This encodes CASSEGPLGSYNEQFF.

This chain connects TRBV6-1 to TRBJ1-1; possible D gene TRBD1, 5 bases. With 7 bases removed from V and 14 bases from J, the gap between germline ends came to 17 bases. The V gene's germline CDR1 is MNHNS and CDR2 SASEGT. This CDR3 region has 11 residues. Written as DNA, the CDR3 is TGTGCCAGCACAGTGGCAGGGCTAGACTTCTTT. Translated: CASTVAGLDFF.

The chain links TRBV29-1 to TRBJ2-3; 9 nucleotides agree with TRBD1. Germline V gene lookup returns CDR1 SQVTM and CDR2 ANQGSEA. The CDR3 is 12 amino acids. The V gene end was trimmed by 6 bases and the J gene end by 3 bases; junction bases not matched to a gene: 1. The CDR3 DNA reads TGCAGCGTGACAGGGGGGACAGATACGCAGTATTTT. This gives the protein CSVTGGTDTQYF.

The chain links TRBV20-1 to TRBJ1-5; no clear D. The V gene's germline CDR1 is DFQATT and CDR2 SNEGSKA (reference sequence). The CDR3 contains 12 residues. Trimming cost V 5 bases and J 5 bases, with 10 bases left between them. CDR3 in DNA: TGCAGTGCTGTCCGGGGAGATCAGCCCCAGCATTTT. Translation: CSAVRGDQPQHF.

Comments on this clonotype: A much bigger clone sits one base away, suggesting this may be a read error. The V and J genes are TRBV5-1 and TRBJ2-2; 13 bases match TRBD2. Losses at the gene ends were 3 bases for V and 6 bases for J; bases not matched to a gene: 11. CDR1 SGHRS and CDR2 YFSETQ come from the germline V gene. The CDR3 runs to 18 residues. Here the CDR3 DNA reads TGCGCCAGCAGCTCACCGACTAGCGGGGGGCCCCTCGCCGGGGAGCTGTTTTTT. Its translation is CASSSPTSGGPLAGELFF.

At least ten counts were recorded for this clonotype. The J gene is TRBJ2-6, the V gene TRBV6-2 or TRBV6-3, with D hard to call. The CDR3 totals 14 residues. Germline V CDR1 and CDR2: MNHEY, SVGEGT. Trimming took 2 bases from V and 0 from J, leaving 2 bases between them. The CDR3 region is CASSYSSGANVLTF. The DNA for the CDR3 is TGTGCCAGCAGTTACAGCTCTGGGGCCAACGTCCTGACTTTC.

V and J are TRBV10-3 and TRBJ1-1; tentatively, D is TRBD1 (5 bases). V was shortened by 5 bases and J by 8 bases, with 9 bases between the two germline ends. The CDR3 consists of 11 residues. Germline CDR1 and CDR2: ENHRY and SYGVKD. CDR3 protein: CAISKDREAFF. DNA for the CDR3: TGTGCCATCAGTAAAGACAGAGAAGCTTTCTTT.

This clonotype turned up a few times. The junction differs from germline at one of its ends, possibly a read error. The chain couples TRBV2 to TRBJ2-5; TRBD2 matches at 13 bases. This CDR3 has 16 amino acids. Germline V gene data show CDR1 as SNHLY and CDR2 as FYNNEI. The CDR3 DNA is TGTGCCAGCACCGGGACTAGCGGGGATACCCAAGAGGCCCAGTACTTC. It codes for CASTGTSGDTQEAQYF. Full variable domain (rest looked up from reference TRBV2 and TRBJ2-5): EPEVTQTPSHQVTQMGQEVILRCVPISNHLYFYWYRQILGQKVEFLVSFYNNEISEKSEIFDDQFSVERPDGSNFTLKIRSTKLEDSAMYFCASTGTSGDTQEAQYFGPGTRLLVL.

To note about this clonotype: The junction does not match germline at one end; this may be a read error. The chain is built from TRBV5-1 and TRBJ2-1, with TRBD2 matching over 15 bases. CDR1 and CDR2 from the germline V gene are SGHRS and YFSETQ. The CDR3 totals 19 residues. The CDR3 here is CANSLGARLGLAGGNEQFF. The CDR3 DNA sequence: TGCGCCAACAGCTTGGGAGCTCGACTGGGACTAGCGGGAGGCAATGAGCAGTTCTTC.

The chain employs TRBV7-8 and TRBJ1-1, with D perhaps TRBD1 (6 bases). CDR1 and CDR2 from the germline V gene are SGHVS and FQNEAQ. Trimming took off 4 bases at V and 5 bases at J, with 11 bases between the two ends. This CDR3 comprises 13 residues. CDR3 nucleotide sequence: TGTGCCAGCAGCTCCACAGGGAGGACTGAAGCTTTCTTT. It yields the protein CASSSTGRTEAFF.

CDR3 DNA: TGTGCCATCGGTGCCACAGGGCGTGAGCAGTTCTTC. This encodes CAIGATGREQFF. The chain is built from TRBV10-3 and TRBJ2-1, with D perhaps TRBD1 (6 bases). Trimming took 8 bases from V and 9 from J, leaving 14 bases between them. The germline V gene encodes CDR1 ENHRY and CDR2 SYGVKD. The CDR3 runs to 12 residues.

This clonotype was detected ten times or more. The chain has TRBV4-3 and TRBJ2-7, with 9 bases that match TRBD1. Germline V CDR1 and CDR2: LGHNA, YSLEER. J gave up 5 bases and V 3 bases, and 8 bases lay outside the gene matches. CDR3 length: 15 residues. The CDR3 loop reads CASSQGTGFRNEQYF. The CDR3 DNA sequence: TGCGCCAGCAGCCAGGGGACAGGGTTTAGGAACGAGCAGTACTTC.

The rearrangement joins TRBV12-3 or TRBV12-4 to TRBJ1-5, with unresolved D. The CDR3 has 13 amino acids. The V gene lost 2 bases and the J gene lost 5 bases, with 7 bases spanning the gap. DNA of the CDR3: TGTGCCAGCAGTTTACAGGATTATCAGCCCCAGCATTTT. Amino acid sequence: CASSLQDYQPQHF.

The chain joins TRBV7-8 to TRBJ1-2; D perhaps matches TRBD1 (5 bases). The V end was cut by 7 bases, the J end by 8 bases, with 14 bases between. The CDR3 contains 12 residues. The germline V gene has CDR1 SGHVS and CDR2 FQNEAQ. CDR3 bases: TGTGCCAGCACCCTTAGCGGGGGGGGCTACACCTTC. It translates to CASTLSGGGYTF. The full variable domain, with the rest looked up from reference TRBV7-8 and TRBJ1-2, is GAGVSQSPRYKVAKRGQDVALRCDPISGHVSLFWYQQALGQGPEFLTYFQNEAQLDKSGLPSDRFFAERPEGSVSTLKIQRTQQEDSAVYLCASTLSGGGYTFGSGTRLTVV.

This clonotype was counted at least ten times. The rearrangement links TRBV7-8 to TRBJ1-5; D might be TRBD1 (5 bases). Germline V lookup: CDR1 SGHVS, CDR2 FQNEAQ. Deletions cut 1 base from V and 9 bases from J, with 13 bases between. The CDR3 extends over 14 amino acids. The CDR3 loop reads CASSLGATGPPQHF. The CDR3 nucleotides read TGTGCCAGCAGCTTAGGTGCTACAGGACCGCCCCAGCATTTT.

J is TRBJ1-1 and V is TRBV7-9; D unresolved. CDR1 is SEHNR and CDR2 is FQNEAQ in the germline V gene (reference sequence). V lost 1 base, J lost 7 bases, and 7 bases lay in between. There are 12 residues in the CDR3. The CDR3 loop is CASSLVIGEAFF. CDR3 coding DNA: TGTGCCAGCAGCTTAGTTATCGGTGAAGCTTTCTTT.

This chain links TRBV20-1 with TRBJ2-7, with D tentatively TRBD2 (6 bases). The CDR3 length is 15 residues. V was cut by 2 bases and J by 7 bases, with 21 bases left in between. Germline V gene lookup returns CDR1 DFQATT and CDR2 SNEGSKA (reference sequence). For the CDR3, the DNA is TGCAGTGCTAGACCTTCACTGGGGGGTTTTGGGGAGCAGTACTTC. This sequence encodes CSARPSLGGFGEQYF.

The chain has TRBV5-6 and TRBJ2-5; 8 positions agree with TRBD1. CDR1 and CDR2 (germline): SGHDT, YYEEEE. Germline trimming cut 4 bases from V and 5 bases from J; bases unmatched to any gene: 10. There are 15 residues in the CDR3. CDR3 DNA sequence: TGTGCCAGCAGCCTCCCCACAGGGGGGAGGGAGACCCAGTACTTC. It yields the protein CASSLPTGGRETQYF. Drawing the rest from reference TRBV5-6 and TRBJ2-5, the complete variable domain is DAGVTQSPTHLIKTRGQQVTLRCSPKSGHDTVSWYQQALGQGPQFIFQYYEEEERQRGNFPDRFSGHQFPNYSSELNVNALLLGDSALYLCASSLPTGGRETQYFGPGTRLLVL.

This clonotype was observed at least ten times. This chain joins TRBV20-1 and TRBJ2-7, with D possibly matching TRBD1 (5 bases). CDR1 and CDR2 (germline): DFQATT, SNEGSKA (reference sequence). V dropped 2 bases and J dropped 2 bases, with 10 bases sitting between them. This CDR3 has 13 amino acids. The CDR3 loop reads CSARMTAAYEQYF. The CDR3 nucleotides are TGCAGTGCTAGAATGACAGCCGCCTACGAGCAGTACTTC.

The rearrangement joins TRBV19 to TRBJ2-7, with a possible D match to TRBD1 (6 bases). The V gene's germline CDR1 is LNHDA and CDR2 SQIVND (reference sequence). The V gene lost 8 bases and the J gene lost 12 bases, with 11 bases spanning the gap. CDR3 size: 9 residues. The CDR3 bases are TGTGCCAGTCGAGGGGGATGGTACTTC. Translation: CASRGGWYF.

This clonotype was seen just once. The chain employs TRBV7-6 and TRBJ2-6; D is unresolved. The length of the CDR3 is 15 residues. V was cut by 4 bases and J by 5 bases, with 12 bases left in between. Germline V CDR1 and CDR2: SGHVS, FNYEAQ. CDR3 residues: CASSSPIGRANVLTF. CDR3 DNA: TGTGCCAGCAGCTCCCCGATAGGGAGGGCCAACGTCCTGACTTTC.

This clonotype has a handful of counts. This may be a read error: a much more frequent sequence differs by one nucleotide. The chain combines TRBV5-6 with TRBJ2-5; 7 bases fit TRBD1. The junction had 14 bases not matched to a gene; V was cut back by 4 bases and J by 5 bases. CDR3 length: 16 residues. CDR1 and CDR2 (germline): SGHDT, YYEEEE. CDR3 region: CASSPAWGQFNETQYF. In DNA form, the CDR3 reads TGTGCCAGCAGCCCTGCGTGGGGACAGTTTAATGAGACCCAGTACTTC.

Comment on this clonotype: This may be a read error: a much more frequent sequence differs by one nucleotide. The genes are TRBV5-4 and TRBJ2-1, with D maybe TRBD2 (7 bases). V was trimmed by 0 bases and J by 0 bases, leaving 16 bases between them. The CDR3 has 18 amino acids. Germline CDR1 SGHNT, CDR2 YYREEE (reference sequence). As DNA, the CDR3 is TGTGCCAGCAGCTTGGCTGGCGGGGGCCCAAGCTCCTACAATGAGCAGTTCTTC. Amino acids: CASSLAGGGPSSYNEQFF.

The CDR3 region is CSALPGTSGPNEQFF. CDR3 sequence (DNA): TGCAGTGCCCTCCCCGGGACTAGCGGCCCCAATGAGCAGTTCTTC. The chain carries TRBV20-1 and TRBJ2-1; 11 positions match TRBD2. CDR3 length: 15 residues. The V segment lost 6 bases and the J segment 6 bases; nucleotides outside the gene matches: 10. CDR1 and CDR2 from the germline V gene are DFQATT and SNEGSKA (reference sequence).

The genes are TRBV29-1 and TRBJ2-7, with a weak D call TRBD1 (5 bases). The germline V gene has CDR1 SQVTM and CDR2 ANQGSEA. The CDR3 is 13 residues long. Trimming took off 4 bases at V and 2 bases at J, with 12 bases between the two ends. This CDR3 is CSVVDIETYEQYF. The CDR3 DNA sequence: TGCAGCGTTGTGGACATCGAGACCTACGAGCAGTACTTC.

This sequence joins TRBV6-1 and TRBJ2-1; no clear D gene. Germline loops: CDR1 MNHNS, CDR2 SASEGT. Trimming removed 6 bases from V and 6 bases from J, with 12 bases in between. This CDR3 comprises 13 residues. Written as DNA, the CDR3 is TGTGCCAGCAGCCTATACGGTCGCAATGAGCAGTTCTTC. The encoded protein is CASSLYGRNEQFF.

This chain uses TRBV5-1 with TRBJ2-7, with TRBD2 matching over 7 bases. The CDR3 contains 14 residues. V trimming: 2 bases; J trimming: 2 bases; junction bases outside the gene matches: 4. Per the germline V gene, CDR1 is SGHRS and CDR2 is YFSETQ. The CDR3 reads CASSFEGTTYEQYF. Here the CDR3 DNA reads TGCGCCAGCAGCTTTGAAGGGACTACCTACGAGCAGTACTTC.

This clonotype was seen more than once but under ten times. The chain carries TRBV7-3 and TRBJ1-6, with a possible D match to TRBD1 (5 bases). Germline V gives CDR1 SGHTA, CDR2 FQGTGA. Trimming pared 2 bases from V and 7 bases from J, leaving 9 bases between. This CDR3 is 14 amino acids long. The CDR3 DNA follows: TGTGCCAGCAGCTTAGTGGGACGCAATTCACCCCTCCACTTT. It yields the protein CASSLVGRNSPLHF.